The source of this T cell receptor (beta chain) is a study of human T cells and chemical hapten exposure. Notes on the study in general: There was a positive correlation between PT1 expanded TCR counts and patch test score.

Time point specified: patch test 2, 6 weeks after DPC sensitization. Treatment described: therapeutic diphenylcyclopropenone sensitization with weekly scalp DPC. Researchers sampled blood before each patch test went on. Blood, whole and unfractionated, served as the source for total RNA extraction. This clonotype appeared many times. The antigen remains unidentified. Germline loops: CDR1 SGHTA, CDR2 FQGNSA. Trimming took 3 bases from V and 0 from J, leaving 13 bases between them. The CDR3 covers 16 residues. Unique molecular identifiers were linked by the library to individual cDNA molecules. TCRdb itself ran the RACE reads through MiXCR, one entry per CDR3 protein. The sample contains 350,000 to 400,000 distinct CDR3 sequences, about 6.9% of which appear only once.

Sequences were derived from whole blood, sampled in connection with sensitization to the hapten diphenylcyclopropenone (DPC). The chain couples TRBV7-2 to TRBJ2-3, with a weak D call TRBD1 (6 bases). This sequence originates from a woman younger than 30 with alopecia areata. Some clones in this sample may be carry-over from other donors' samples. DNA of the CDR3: TGTGCCAGCAGCTTCCCCGGGACACTTAGCACAGATACGCAGTATTTT. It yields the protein CASSFPGTLSTDTQYF. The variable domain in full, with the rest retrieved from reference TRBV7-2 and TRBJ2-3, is GAGVSQSPSNKVTEKGKDVELRCDPISGHTALYWYRQSLGQGLEFLIYFQGNSAPDKSGLPSDRFSAERTGGSVSTLTIQRTQQEDSAVYLCASSFPGTLSTDTQYFGPGTRLTVL.